This TCR beta chain is from a study of CD8+CD57+ T cells in acquired aplastic anemia. Study-level information: CD4+ and CD8+ cells, once sorted, gave DNA averaging about 3.4 ug.

The use of genomic DNA as template underpinned the TCR beta VDJ and CDR3 profiling. TCRdb reprocessed the reads via MiXCR and lists one record per CDR3 protein. The sample includes about 98,000 distinct CDR3 sequences, roughly two thirds of them seen just once. Whoever was chosen for sequencing had shown CD8+CD57+ cell expansion by flow cytometry. Patients were therapy-naive when their blood was sampled. Germline CDR1 reads SEHNR; CDR2 reads FQNEAQ (reference sequence). CDR3 length: 13 residues. Regarding the study as a whole: For CD8+ Simpson's diversity, patients and controls showed no significant difference. Around 29 shared CD8+ CDR3s appeared highly expressed within patients' immunodominant clones.

For this clonotype: Its cognate antigen is unknown. One junction end does not reproduce the germline sequence, and a read error may be involved.

The chain recombines TRBV7-9 with TRBJ2-3; 8 bases map to TRBD2. Sequencing was performed on sorted CD4+, CD8+, or CD8+CD57+ T cells (not recorded which) from PBMCs. The sequence was obtained from a human donor with aplastic anemia. This chain's CDR3 is CASGLAGSDTQYF. CDR3 nucleotide sequence: TGTGCCAGCGGCTTAGCGGGGTCAGATACGCAGTATTTT.